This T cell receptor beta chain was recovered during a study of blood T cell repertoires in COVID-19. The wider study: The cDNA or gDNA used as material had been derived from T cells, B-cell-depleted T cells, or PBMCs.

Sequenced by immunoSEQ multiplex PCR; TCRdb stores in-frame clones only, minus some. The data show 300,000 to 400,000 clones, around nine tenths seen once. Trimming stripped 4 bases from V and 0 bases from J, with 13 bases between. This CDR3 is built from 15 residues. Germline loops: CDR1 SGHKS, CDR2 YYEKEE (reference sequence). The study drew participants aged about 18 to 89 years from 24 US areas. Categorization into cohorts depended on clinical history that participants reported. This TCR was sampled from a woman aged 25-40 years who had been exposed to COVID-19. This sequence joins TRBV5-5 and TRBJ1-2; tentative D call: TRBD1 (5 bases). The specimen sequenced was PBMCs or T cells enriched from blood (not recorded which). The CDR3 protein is CASSPLTEANYGYTF. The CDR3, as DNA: TGTGCCAGCAGCCCATTGACAGAGGCTAACTATGGCTACACCTTC.